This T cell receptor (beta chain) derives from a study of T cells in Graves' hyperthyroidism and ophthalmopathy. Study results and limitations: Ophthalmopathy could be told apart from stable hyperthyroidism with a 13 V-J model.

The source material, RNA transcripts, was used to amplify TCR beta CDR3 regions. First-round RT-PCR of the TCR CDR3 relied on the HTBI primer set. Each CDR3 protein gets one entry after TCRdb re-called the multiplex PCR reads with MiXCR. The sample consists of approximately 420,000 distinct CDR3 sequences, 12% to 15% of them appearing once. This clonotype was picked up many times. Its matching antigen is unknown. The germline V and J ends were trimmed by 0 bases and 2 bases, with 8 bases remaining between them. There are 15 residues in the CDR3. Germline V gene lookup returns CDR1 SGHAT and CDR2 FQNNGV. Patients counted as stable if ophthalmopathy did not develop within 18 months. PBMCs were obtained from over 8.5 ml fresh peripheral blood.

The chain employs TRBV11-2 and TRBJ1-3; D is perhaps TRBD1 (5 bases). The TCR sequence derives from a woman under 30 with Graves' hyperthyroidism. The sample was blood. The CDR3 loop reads CASSLDQGAGNTIYF. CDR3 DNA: TGTGCCAGCAGCTTAGATCAGGGCGCTGGAAACACCATATATTTT.